The 22 T cell receptor beta chains reported below all come from one sample, sequenced in a study of cytomegalovirus exposure and HLA in healthy donors (TCRdb year 2017). Library preparation was by the immunoSEQ multiplex PCR assay. For the multiplex PCR, a mixture combining 60 forward primers for TCR Vbeta segments and 13 reverse primers for TCR Jbeta segments was used. Sourced from immuneACCESS, this table was stored by TCRdb with only in-frame sequences that have V and J called. A share of the clones is absent; for the studies checked, an unresolved V gene accounts for under half, and the remainder has no known explanation. A total of approximately 30,000 clones appear in this sample, roughly 69% of them only once. 21% of the sample is in the top ten clones. Sequencing was performed on PBMCs. The receptors here all came from a man aged 50 to 60 in good health and CMV-seropositive.

The chain uses TRBV5-1 and TRBJ2-2, with TRBD1 matching 9 bases. The ends lost 7 bases at V and 6 bases at J; junction bases unmatched: 16. Germline V lookup: CDR1 SGHRS, CDR2 YFSETQ. The CDR3 consists of 17 residues. The CDR3 nucleotides are TGCGCCAGCGGCCTAAACTCCGGGACAGGGCCCCCCGGGGAGCTGTTTTTT. Protein product: CASGLNSGTGPPGELFF. The full variable domain, completed using reference TRBV5-1 and TRBJ2-2, is KAGVTQTPRYLIKTRGQQVTLSCSPISGHRSVSWYQQTPGQGLQFLFEYFSETQRNKGNFPGRFSGRQFSNSRSEMNVSTLELGDSALYLCASGLNSGTGPPGELFFGEGSRLTVL.

V is TRBV6-5 and J is TRBJ2-2; 12 nucleotides match TRBD2. The CDR3 has 15 residues. Germline trimming cut 6 bases from V and 7 bases from J; bases unmatched to any gene: 6. CDR1 and CDR2 (germline): MNHEY, SVGAGI. The CDR3 region is CASSKGLAGLGELFF. In DNA form, the CDR3 reads TGTGCCAGCAGCAAGGGACTAGCGGGCCTCGGGGAGCTGTTTTTT.

The chain joins TRBV5-1 to TRBJ2-5; no reliable D call. The CDR3 totals 13 residues. Looked up from germline, CDR1 is SGHRS and CDR2 is YFSETQ. The V end lost 0 bases, the J end lost 4 bases, and 7 bases lay between the germline ends. CDR3 loop: CASSLAPLETQYF. Written as DNA, the CDR3 is TGCGCCAGCAGCTTGGCTCCGTTAGAGACCCAGTACTTC. The full variable domain, its missing parts supplied by reference TRBV5-1 and TRBJ2-5, is KAGVTQTPRYLIKTRGQQVTLSCSPISGHRSVSWYQQTPGQGLQFLFEYFSETQRNKGNFPGRFSGRQFSNSRSEMNVSTLELGDSALYLCASSLAPLETQYFGPGTRLLVL.

The CDR3 DNA follows: TGTGCCAGCAGCTTAGATCTAAGGGGCCCGTCACCCCTCCACTTT. Residues: CASSLDLRGPSPLHF. The J gene is TRBJ1-6, the V gene TRBV11-2; D is perhaps TRBD1 (5 bases). The CDR3 spans 15 residues. V lost 0 bases to trimming and J lost 10 bases, with 13 bases between them. Germline V gene sequence: CDR1 SGHAT, CDR2 FQNNGV.

CDR3 sequence reads: CASSLRENYEQYF. The DNA of the CDR3 is TGTGCCAGCAGCTTGCGGGAAAACTACGAGCAGTACTTC. J is TRBJ2-7 and V is TRBV5-6; D possibly corresponds to TRBD2 (5 bases). CDR1 and CDR2 from the germline V gene are SGHDT and YYEEEE. Trimming pared 1 base from V and 3 bases from J, leaving 8 bases between. The CDR3 covers 13 residues.

The J gene is TRBJ1-6, the V gene TRBV4-2, with a possible D match to TRBD1 (6 bases). Per germline, CDR1 LGHNA and CDR2 YNFKEQ. Deletions cut 0 bases from V and 4 bases from J, with 13 bases between. CDR3 length: 17 residues. CDR3 protein: CASSQDGGSGYNSPLHF. The CDR3 coding sequence is TGTGCCAGCAGCCAAGATGGGGGCAGTGGGTATAATTCACCCCTCCACTTT.

V usage is TRBV10-3 and J usage is TRBJ2-3, with a tentative D call TRBD1 (6 bases). Per the germline V gene, CDR1 is ENHRY and CDR2 is SYGVKD. The V gene lost 8 bases and the J gene lost 0 bases, with 12 bases spanning the gap. The CDR3 contains 14 residues. The CDR3 DNA sequence: TGTGCCATCGGGGTGACAGGAAGCACAGATACGCAGTATTTT. Translated: CAIGVTGSTDTQYF.

Points on this clone: Additional DNA sequences in this sample encode the identical CDR3. The rearrangement links TRBV30 to TRBJ1-1; TRBD1 might be the D (5 bases). The CDR3 loop spans 13 amino acids. Germline loops: CDR1 GTSNPN, CDR2 SVGIG (reference sequence). Trimming shortened V by 1 base and J by 2 bases, and 8 bases separated the two germline ends. CDR3 DNA: TGTGCCTGGAGTGGACAGCTCAACACTGAAGCTTTCTTT. This translates into CAWSGQLNTEAFF.

The chain recombines TRBV2 with TRBJ2-6, with unresolved D. Between the trimmed V and J ends, which lost 6 bases and 0 bases, there was a span of 9 bases. Germline V lookup: CDR1 SNHLY, CDR2 FYNNEI. The CDR3 totals 15 residues. CDR3 nucleotide sequence: TGTGCCAGCAGAGCACAGAGCTCTGGGGCCAACGTCCTGACTTTC. This gives the protein CASRAQSSGANVLTF.

J is TRBJ1-1 and V is TRBV7-8, with D tentatively TRBD1 (6 bases). CDR1 and CDR2 from the germline V gene are SGHVS and FQNEAQ. Trimming left V 0 bases short and J 0 bases short, with 8 bases between. The CDR3 spans 15 residues. The CDR3 sequence is CASSLAPGVNTEAFF. The CDR3, as DNA: TGTGCCAGCAGCTTAGCGCCAGGGGTGAACACTGAAGCTTTCTTT.

J is TRBJ1-4 and V is TRBV6-5, with D unclear. CDR1 and CDR2 from the germline V gene are MNHEY and SVGAGI. This CDR3 is built from 13 residues. Between the trimmed V and J ends, which lost 2 bases and 8 bases, there was a span of 9 bases. The DNA for the CDR3 is TGTGCCAGCAGTTACGATAGTGAGGAAAAACTGTTTTTT. This encodes CASSYDSEEKLFF.

This rearrangement joins TRBV5-4 to TRBJ2-1; the match to TRBD2 covers 12 bases. Germline CDR1 is SGHNT and CDR2 is YYREEE (reference sequence). Unmatched junction bases numbered 6, after V lost 0 bases and J lost 8 bases. This CDR3 has 16 residues. The CDR3 DNA is TGTGCCAGCAGCTTGGCTAGCGGGAGGGACAACGATGAGCAGTTCTTC. Its translation is CASSLASGRDNDEQFF.

This clone was seen once. The chain couples TRBV30 to TRBJ1-3, with a weak D call TRBD1 (5 bases). V gave up 5 bases and J gave up 4 bases, with 21 bases separating them. This CDR3 has 16 residues. Germline lookup yields CDR1 GTSNPN and CDR2 SVGIG (reference sequence). CDR3 DNA sequence: TGTGCCTGGGCCGGGGGATATTCGTCTATCGGAAACACCATATATTTT. Residues: CAWAGGYSSIGNTIYF.

The chain recombines TRBV7-8 with TRBJ2-1; TRBD2 matches 7 bases. Germline-derived CDR1 and CDR2 are SGHVS and FQNEAQ. This CDR3 region has 16 residues. The junction had 8 bases not matched to a gene; V was cut back by 0 bases and J by 6 bases. CDR3 nucleotides: TGTGCCAGCAGCTTAGCAGGTGGGCTAGCGGTCAATGAGCAGTTCTTC. Its translation: CASSLAGGLAVNEQFF. Together with reference TRBV7-8 and TRBJ2-1, the CDR3 gives the full variable domain: GAGVSQSPRYKVAKRGQDVALRCDPISGHVSLFWYQQALGQGPEFLTYFQNEAQLDKSGLPSDRFFAERPEGSVSTLKIQRTQQEDSAVYLCASSLAGGLAVNEQFFGPGTRLTVL.

The gene calls are TRBV29-1 and TRBJ1-3, with D unclear. Germline assignment: CDR1 SQVTM and CDR2 ANQGSEA. The V gene lost 3 bases and the J gene lost 1 base, with 4 bases spanning the gap. The CDR3 sequence is 12 residues long. Here the CDR3 reads CSVESSGNTIYF. The CDR3 nucleotides are TGCAGCGTTGAGTCATCTGGAAACACCATATATTTT.

The table lists this clone with a few counts. The genes are TRBV28 and TRBJ2-6, with 9 bases identical to TRBD1. The CDR3 has 17 amino acids. V lost 6 bases, J lost 1 base, and 7 bases stayed unmatched. Germline CDR1 MDHEN, CDR2 SYDVKM. The CDR3: CASRPGTGKSGANVLTF. CDR3 sequence (DNA): TGTGCCAGCAGACCCGGGACAGGGAAGTCTGGGGCCAACGTCCTGACTTTC.

The V gene is TRBV29-1, the J gene TRBJ1-5, with 9 bases matching TRBD1. The V gene's germline CDR1 is SQVTM and CDR2 ANQGSEA. Trimming removed 6 bases from V and 2 bases from J; junction bases left unmatched: 8. The CDR3 has 15 residues. The CDR3 nucleotides are TGCAGCGTGGGAACAGGGGGCGCCGGCAATCAGCCCCAGCATTTT. It codes for CSVGTGGAGNQPQHF. The whole variable domain, filled in from reference TRBV29-1 and TRBJ1-5, reads SAVISQKPSRDICQRGTSLTIQCQVDSQVTMMFWYRQQPGQSLTLIATANQGSEATYESGFVIDKFPISRPNLTFSTLTVSNMSPEDSSIYLCSVGTGGAGNQPQHFGDGTRLSIL.

J is TRBJ1-2 and V is TRBV4-1; D not resolved. V was cut by 0 bases and J by 7 bases, with 9 bases left in between. The CDR3 sequence is 13 residues long. From germline, CDR1 is MGHRA and CDR2 YSYEKL. CDR3 residues: CASSQDPNRGYTF. The DNA for the CDR3 is TGCGCCAGCAGCCAAGATCCTAACCGTGGCTACACCTTC.

This clone was seen a few times. The CDR3 sequence: CASSRGRETLRSNYYTDTQYF. The CDR3 DNA reads TGTGCCAGCAGTAGGGGGCGAGAAACCCTCCGGTCGAACTATTACACAGATACGCAGTATTTT. This rearrangement joins TRBV28 to TRBJ2-3; 7 bases align to TRBD1. Trimming removed 5 bases from V and 2 bases from J; junction bases left unmatched: 25. This CDR3 region has 21 residues. Germline V gene sequence: CDR1 MDHEN, CDR2 SYDVKM.

This clone was counted only a few times. This chain connects TRBV4-3 to TRBJ2-2; D may be TRBD2 (6 bases). Trimming pared 0 bases from V and 4 bases from J, leaving 12 bases between. Germline values: CDR1 LGHNA, CDR2 YSLEER. This CDR3 has 16 amino acids. The CDR3 protein is CASSQDRGVGTGELFF. The CDR3 coding sequence is TGCGCCAGCAGCCAAGATCGCGGGGTAGGCACCGGGGAGCTGTTTTTT.

This rearrangement joins TRBV5-1 to TRBJ1-6; 8 positions match TRBD1. Losses at the gene ends were 4 bases for V and 10 bases for J; bases not matched to a gene: 7. The CDR3 spans 14 residues. Germline lookup yields CDR1 SGHRS and CDR2 YFSETQ. CDR3 sequence reads: CASSPGQGSSPLHF. CDR3 DNA sequence: TGCGCCAGCAGCCCCGGACAGGGCAGCTCACCCCTCCACTTT.

The J gene is TRBJ2-7, the V gene TRBV7-8, with 16 bases matching TRBD2. The CDR3 is 18 residues long. V lost 3 bases and J lost 5; bases outside the gene matches: 10. Germline V CDR1 and CDR2: SGHVS, FQNEAQ. In nucleotides, the CDR3 is TGTGCCAGCAGCTTGACCGCCGGGACTAGCGGGAGGGGAAACGAGCAGTACTTC. Encoded protein: CASSLTAGTSGRGNEQYF.